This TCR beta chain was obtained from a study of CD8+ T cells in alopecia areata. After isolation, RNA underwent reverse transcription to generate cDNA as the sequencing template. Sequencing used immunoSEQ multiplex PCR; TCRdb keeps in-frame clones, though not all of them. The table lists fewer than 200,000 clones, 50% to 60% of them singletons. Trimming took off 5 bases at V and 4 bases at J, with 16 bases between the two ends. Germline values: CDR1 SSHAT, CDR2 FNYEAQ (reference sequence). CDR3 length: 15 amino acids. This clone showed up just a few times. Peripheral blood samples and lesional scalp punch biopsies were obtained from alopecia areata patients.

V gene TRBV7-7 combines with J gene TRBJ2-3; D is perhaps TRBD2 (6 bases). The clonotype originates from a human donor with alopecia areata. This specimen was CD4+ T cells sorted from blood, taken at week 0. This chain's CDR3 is CASSLSPGGADTQYF. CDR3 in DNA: TGTGCCAGCAGCCTCTCCCCTGGCGGGGCAGATACGCAGTATTTT.